These 20 T cell receptor beta chains came from one sample sequenced in a study of blood T cell repertoires in COVID-19. Clones were sequenced by immunoSEQ multiplex PCR, and TCRdb holds only the in-frame ones, with some missing. The table has about 270,000 clones, 85% to 90% seen once. The sequencing sample was made of PBMCs or T cells enriched from blood (not recorded which). The receptors were gathered from a young man who had recovered from COVID-19.

The chain joins TRBV7-6 to TRBJ2-1; D is possibly TRBD1 (5 bases). Trimming removed 1 base at V and 8 bases at J, with 15 bases between. The CDR3 length is 15 residues. Germline values: CDR1 SGHVS, CDR2 FNYEAQ. The CDR3, as DNA: TGTGCCAGCAGCTTAGGAGGCAGGGTAATGGATGAGCAGTTCTTC. Protein sequence: CASSLGGRVMDEQFF.

The table lists this clone with a few counts. This rearrangement joins TRBV30 to TRBJ2-7; possibly TRBD1 for D (6 bases). Germline values: CDR1 GTSNPN, CDR2 SVGIG (reference sequence). Trimming pared 0 bases from V and 7 bases from J, leaving 13 bases between. The CDR3 totals 13 residues. The CDR3 coding sequence is TGTGCCTGGAGTGTAACCCACAGGGTAGAGCAGTACTTC. It encodes CAWSVTHRVEQYF.

This clone was recorded only once. The V and J genes are TRBV12-3 or TRBV12-4 and TRBJ1-2, with D maybe TRBD1 (6 bases). V lost 6 bases, J lost 8 bases, and 16 bases lay in between. This CDR3 has 13 residues. The CDR3 nucleotides are TGTGCCAGCAGCTCTCCTACAGGGAGCGGCTACACCTTC. It codes for CASSSPTGSGYTF.

The chain joins TRBV2 to TRBJ2-7; possible D gene TRBD1, 6 bases. Germline V lookup: CDR1 SNHLY, CDR2 FYNNEI. Deletions cut 5 bases from V and 0 bases from J, with 17 bases between. This CDR3 contains 16 residues. This CDR3 is CASSSQGLGNSYEQYF. In nucleotides, the CDR3 is TGTGCCAGCAGTTCACAGGGCCTGGGGAACTCCTACGAGCAGTACTTC.

There are many counts of this clone. The chain couples TRBV6-5 to TRBJ1-3; the D is unclear. V was shortened by 6 bases and J by 2 bases, with 14 bases between the two germline ends. The CDR3 runs 15 residues. The germline V gene encodes CDR1 MNHEY and CDR2 SVGAGI. The CDR3 DNA follows: TGTGCCAGCAGCCCCAACAGCCCTCCTGGAAACACCATATATTTT. Its translation: CASSPNSPPGNTIYF.

V usage is TRBV5-6 and J usage is TRBJ2-3; no reliable D call. The CDR3 spans 16 residues. Germline V gene data show CDR1 as SGHDT and CDR2 as YYEEEE. V dropped 2 bases and J dropped 2 bases, with 15 bases sitting between them. The CDR3 reads CASSLNRLAPTDTQYF. The CDR3, as DNA: TGTGCCAGCAGCTTAAACCGACTCGCACCCACAGATACGCAGTATTTT.

The V call is TRBV7-9, the J call TRBJ1-1; D is uncertain. V was cut by 5 bases and J by 10 bases, with 17 bases left in between. The CDR3 sequence is 13 residues long. Germline-derived CDR1 and CDR2 are SEHNR and FQNEAQ (reference sequence). CDR3 residues: CASSPNRESVAFF. The CDR3 DNA is TGTGCCAGCAGCCCTAATCGAGAATCCGTAGCTTTCTTT.

The gene calls are TRBV5-1 and TRBJ1-3, with unresolved D. The CDR3 runs 16 residues. In germline, CDR1 is SGHRS, CDR2 YFSETQ. V shed 4 bases and J shed 0 bases, with 14 bases lying between them. CDR3 in amino acids: CASSPLGRGSGNTIYF. CDR3 DNA sequence: TGCGCCAGCAGCCCCCTCGGACGGGGCTCTGGAAACACCATATATTTT.

The gene calls are TRBV30 and TRBJ2-1; TRBD1 might be the D (6 bases). Trimming removed 2 bases at V and 0 bases at J, with 8 bases between. Germline V gene lookup returns CDR1 GTSNPN and CDR2 SVGIG (reference sequence). The CDR3 is 14 amino acids. CDR3 in amino acids: CAWSQGTSYNEQFF. The CDR3 DNA reads as TGTGCCTGGAGTCAGGGGACCTCCTACAATGAGCAGTTCTTC.

This CDR3 reads CASSYSLGEVTEAFF. CDR3 in DNA: TGTGCCAGCAGTTACTCTTTAGGGGAGGTAACTGAAGCTTTCTTT. The rearrangement joins TRBV6-6 to TRBJ1-1; the D gene is possibly TRBD1 (5 bases). Germline V gene lookup returns CDR1 MNHNY and CDR2 SVGAGI (reference sequence). This CDR3 region has 15 residues. V gave up 0 bases and J gave up 5 bases, with 13 bases separating them.

This clone is a singleton in its sample. The gene calls are TRBV3-1 (or the pseudogene TRBV3-2) and TRBJ2-7; D possibly corresponds to TRBD1 (6 bases). This CDR3 is 16 amino acids long. Germline CDR1 reads LGHDT; CDR2 reads YNNKEL (reference sequence). The V and J ends lost 1 base and 2 bases respectively, with 15 bases between them. DNA of the CDR3: TGTGCCAGCAGCCAAGCCCGCCGGGACAAGCCCTACGAGCAGTACTTC. Translated, it gives CASSQARRDKPYEQYF.

This chain connects TRBV27 to TRBJ2-7; a possible D gene is TRBD1 (6 bases). Germline values: CDR1 MNHEY, CDR2 SMNVEV (reference sequence). This CDR3 contains 14 residues. Deletions cut 3 bases from V and 4 bases from J, with 13 bases between. The CDR3 bases are TGTGCCAGCAGTTTCCACAGGGCGGAATACGAGCAGTACTTC. Translated: CASSFHRAEYEQYF.

This clone was picked up one time. This chain connects TRBV30 to TRBJ2-6; 7 bases fit TRBD1. This CDR3 comprises 17 residues. The V gene's germline CDR1 is GTSNPN and CDR2 SVGIG (reference sequence). The J segment lost 1 base and the V segment lost 3 bases, leaving 9 bases of the junction unmatched. The CDR3 protein is CAWRGQALTSGANVLTF. The DNA of the CDR3 is TGTGCCTGGAGAGGACAGGCCCTGACTTCTGGGGCCAACGTCCTGACTTTC.

The chain has TRBV11-2 and TRBJ2-1; 9 nucleotides align to TRBD1. After removal of 6 bases from V and 4 bases from J, the junction contained 10 bases not matched to a gene. The length of the CDR3 is 16 residues. CDR1 and CDR2 from the germline V gene are SGHAT and FQNNGV. CDR3 DNA sequence: TGTGCCAGCAGACCTATTCCGGGACAGGGATACAATGAGCAGTTCTTC. Translation: CASRPIPGQGYNEQFF.

This clone was counted only a few times. V usage is TRBV3-1 (or the pseudogene TRBV3-2) and J usage is TRBJ1-1; 7 bases align to TRBD1. The CDR3 is made up of 13 amino acids. Germline assignment: CDR1 LGHDT and CDR2 YNNKEL (reference sequence). The J segment lost 1 base and the V segment lost 7 bases, leaving 3 bases of the junction unmatched. CDR3 nucleotides: TGTGCCAGCACGGACAGGAGGAACACTGAAGCTTTCTTT. Translation: CASTDRRNTEAFF.

V and J are TRBV20-1 and TRBJ1-5; 7 positions agree with TRBD1. The CDR3 contains 15 residues. Trimming removed 3 bases from V and 3 bases from J; junction bases left unmatched: 8. CDR1 is DFQATT and CDR2 is SNEGSKA in the germline V gene (reference sequence). The CDR3 DNA reads TGCAGTGCTAGTACCGGGACAGAAACCAATCAGCCCCAGCATTTT. It codes for CSASTGTETNQPQHF.

This sequence joins TRBV6-5 and TRBJ1-4; no definite D call. V lost 2 bases and J 7 bases, leaving 8 bases between the germline ends. Germline V gene lookup returns CDR1 MNHEY and CDR2 SVGAGI. This CDR3 is 13 amino acids long. The CDR3 is CASSYATGEKLFF. The CDR3 coding sequence is TGTGCCAGCAGTTACGCTACGGGTGAAAAACTGTTTTTT.

The chain combines TRBV30 with TRBJ1-5, with 8 bases that match TRBD1. V gave up 3 bases and J gave up 5 bases; unmatched junction bases: 6. Looked up from germline, CDR1 is GTSNPN and CDR2 is SVGIG (reference sequence). The CDR3 extends over 14 amino acids. The CDR3 nucleotides are TGTGCCTGGAGCGCAGGGGGCCTCGATCAGCCCCAGCATTTT. Amino acids: CAWSAGGLDQPQHF.

The gene calls are TRBV28 and TRBJ1-4; 8 nucleotides agree with TRBD1. CDR3 size: 15 residues. The germline CDR1 and CDR2 sequences are MDHEN and SYDVKM. V lost 1 base and J lost 10; bases outside the gene matches: 8. CDR3 DNA: TGTGCCAGCAGTTTATTTGCTCAGGGGGCCGGAAAACTGTTTTTT. This translates into CASSLFAQGAGKLFF.

This chain connects TRBV5-6 to TRBJ1-1; maybe TRBD1 (6 bases). In germline, CDR1 is SGHDT, CDR2 YYEEEE. The CDR3 runs to 17 residues. Trimming removed 4 bases at V and 3 bases at J, with 22 bases between. Here the CDR3 DNA reads TGTGCCAGCAGCCTAACGTTGGCTGGGGGCAGGGACACTGAAGCTTTCTTT. Translation: CASSLTLAGGRDTEAFF.